The clone carrying this T cell receptor (beta chain) was recorded once. This record comes from a study of identifying expanded T cells in peripheral blood. The CDR3 is made up of 13 amino acids. Germline V gene sequence: CDR1 SGHTA, CDR2 FQGNSA. The trim removed 7 bases at V and 4 bases at J, leaving 5 bases unmatched. TCRdb's copy holds only in-frame clones and misses some; the assay was immunoSEQ multiplex PCR. The sample includes under 90,000 clones, 89% of them seen just once. The chain recombines TRBV7-2 with TRBJ2-5; 8 bases align to TRBD2. The clonotype was recovered from a person aged 18 to 75 in good health. Material: blood. CDR3 nucleotide sequence: TGTGCCAGCAACATCGGGGGGGGAGAGACCCAGTACTTC. It is translated as CASNIGGGETQYF. Based on the CDR3 plus reference TRBV7-2 and TRBJ2-5, the full variable domain is GAGVSQSPSNKVTEKGKDVELRCDPISGHTALYWYRQSLGQGLEFLIYFQGNSAPDKSGLPSDRFSAERTGGSVSTLTIQRTQQEDSAVYLCASNIGGGETQYFGPGTRLLVL.